The entry below gives a single T cell receptor (beta chain) sequence along with its context. This entry comes from a study of T cell changes during pregnancy in multiple sclerosis. V gave up 1 base and J gave up 8 bases, with 14 bases separating them. CDR1 is MNHNS and CDR2 is SASEGT in the germline V gene. The CDR3 covers 15 residues. Assay: immunoSEQ multiplex PCR; the TCRdb copy retains only in-frame clones and omits some. The sample has around 72,000 clones, 85% to 95% seen once. Source: CD4+ T cells from peripheral blood mononuclear cells, taken before pregnancy. This chain links TRBV6-1 with TRBJ1-4; D is uncertain. This TCR derives from a female donor with multiple sclerosis, enrolled in a pregnancy study. The CDR3 is CASSEGRPTGEKLFF. The CDR3 coding sequence is TGTGCCAGCAGTGAAGGAAGGCCAACCGGGGAAAAACTGTTTTTT.